These 4 T cell receptor beta chains share one sample of origin, sequenced in a study of T cell changes during pregnancy in multiple sclerosis. Assay: immunoSEQ multiplex PCR; the TCRdb copy retains only in-frame clones and omits some. This sample has around 100,000 clones; more than 90% occur once, and the top ten carry 2.5% to 4%. The source was peripheral blood, collected in the second trimester of pregnancy. The receptors were sampled from a female donor with multiple sclerosis, enrolled in a pregnancy study.

The chain is built from TRBV5-1 and TRBJ2-1; TRBD1 matches at 8 bases. This CDR3 contains 19 residues. V lost 0 bases and J lost 0; bases outside the gene matches: 11. Germline V gives CDR1 SGHRS, CDR2 YFSETQ. In DNA, the CDR3 is TGCGCCAGCAGCTTGGGGGGTACAGGGGGTACTAGCTCCTACAATGAGCAGTTCTTC. Protein: CASSLGGTGGTSSYNEQFF.

The rearrangement uses TRBV28 and TRBJ1-5; TRBD1 agrees at 7 bases. Germline V gives CDR1 MDHEN, CDR2 SYDVKM. V shed 5 bases and J 3 bases; nucleotides not matched to a gene: 4. This CDR3 comprises 14 residues. DNA for the CDR3: TGTGCCAGCAGTATGGGACAGTTCAATCAGCCCCAGCATTTT. Encoded protein: CASSMGQFNQPQHF.

The chain's CDR3 is CASSRETVYNSPLHF. CDR3 nucleotide sequence: TGTGCCAGCAGTCGCGAGACAGTTTATAATTCACCCCTCCACTTT. The chain carries TRBV27 and TRBJ1-6; possibly TRBD1 for D (5 bases). The CDR3 spans 15 residues. V was clipped by 5 bases and J by 4 bases, with 12 bases between them. Germline-derived CDR1 and CDR2 are MNHEY and SMNVEV (reference sequence).

This chain uses TRBV11-2 with TRBJ2-1, with TRBD2 as a possible D gene (5 bases). Germline CDR1 and CDR2: SGHAT and FQNNGV. Trimming stripped 1 base from V and 6 bases from J, with 10 bases between. This CDR3 spans 14 amino acids. CDR3 sequence (DNA): TGTGCCAGCAGCTTAGCAAGGACTTCCAATGAGCAGTTCTTC. Translation: CASSLARTSNEQFF. Supplemented by reference TRBV11-2 and TRBJ2-1, the full variable domain reads EAGVAQSPRYKIIEKRQSVAFWCNPISGHATLYWYQQILGQGPKLLIQFQNNGVVDDSQLPKDRFSAERLKGVDSTLKIQPAKLEDSAVYLCASSLARTSNEQFFGPGTRLTVL.